The following is a T cell receptor (beta chain) sequence with its context. Germline V gene sequence: CDR1 SQVTM, CDR2 ANQGSEA. This CDR3 has 12 amino acids. Trimming took off 4 bases at V and 2 bases at J, with 6 bases between the two ends. The data derive from a study of CD8 T cells in Susac syndrome. The authors carried out high-throughput sequencing of TCR beta. They applied it to CD8+ and CD4+ T cells obtained from blood. In Susac syndrome patients, recently defined diagnostic criteria for definite or probable disease were met. With random hexamers, 0.5 to 1 ug RNA was reverse transcribed. Amplification of TCR beta CDR3 was carried out by immunoSEQ multiplex PCR, which covered 54 Vbeta and 13 Jbeta segments. TCRdb ran MiXCR on the immunoSEQ multiplex PCR reads and lists one entry per CDR3 protein. This table has 140,000 to 150,000 distinct CDR3 sequences, approximately 94% appearing once.

Sequenced material: CD4+ T cells from PBMCs. V usage is TRBV29-1 and J usage is TRBJ2-1, with D uncertain. This clonotype originated in a human donor with Susac syndrome. CDR3 amino acids: CSVAPPYNEQFF. Here the CDR3 DNA reads TGCAGCGTTGCCCCTCCCTACAATGAGCAGTTCTTC.